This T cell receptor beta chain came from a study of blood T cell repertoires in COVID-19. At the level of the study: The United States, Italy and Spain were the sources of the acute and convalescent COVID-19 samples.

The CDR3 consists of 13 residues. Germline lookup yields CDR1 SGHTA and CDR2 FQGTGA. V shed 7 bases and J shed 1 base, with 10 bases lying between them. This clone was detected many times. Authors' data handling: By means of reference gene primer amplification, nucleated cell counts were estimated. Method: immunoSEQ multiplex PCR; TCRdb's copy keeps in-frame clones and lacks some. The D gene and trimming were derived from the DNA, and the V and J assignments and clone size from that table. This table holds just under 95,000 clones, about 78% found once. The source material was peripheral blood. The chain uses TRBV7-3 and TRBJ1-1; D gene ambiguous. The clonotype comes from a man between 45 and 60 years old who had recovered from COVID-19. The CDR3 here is CASKLEGNTEAFF. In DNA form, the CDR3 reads TGTGCCAGCAAATTAGAGGGGAACACTGAAGCTTTCTTT.